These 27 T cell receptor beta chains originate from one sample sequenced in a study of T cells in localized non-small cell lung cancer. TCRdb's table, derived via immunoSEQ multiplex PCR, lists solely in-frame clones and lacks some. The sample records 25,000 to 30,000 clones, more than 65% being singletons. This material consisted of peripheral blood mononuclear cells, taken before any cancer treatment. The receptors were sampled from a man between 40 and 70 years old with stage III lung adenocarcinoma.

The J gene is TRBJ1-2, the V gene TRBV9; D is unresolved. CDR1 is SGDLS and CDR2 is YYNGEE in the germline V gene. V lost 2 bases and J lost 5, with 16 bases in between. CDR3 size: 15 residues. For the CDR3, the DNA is TGTGCCAGCAGCGTGGCACCCGACCCATCTTATGGCTACACCTTC. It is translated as CASSVAPDPSYGYTF.

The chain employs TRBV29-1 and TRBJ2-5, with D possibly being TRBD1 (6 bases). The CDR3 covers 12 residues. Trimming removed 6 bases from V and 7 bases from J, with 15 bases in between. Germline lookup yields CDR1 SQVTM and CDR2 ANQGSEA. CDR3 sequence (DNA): TGCAGCGTCGTTACAGGGAGCGGGACCCAGTACTTC. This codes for CSVVTGSGTQYF.

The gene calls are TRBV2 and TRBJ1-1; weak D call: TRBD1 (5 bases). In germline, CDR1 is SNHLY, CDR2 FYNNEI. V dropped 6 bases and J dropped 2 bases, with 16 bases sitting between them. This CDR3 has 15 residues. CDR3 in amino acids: CASRRGPEGNTEAFF. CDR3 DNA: TGTGCCAGCAGGAGGGGCCCGGAGGGTAACACTGAAGCTTTCTTT.

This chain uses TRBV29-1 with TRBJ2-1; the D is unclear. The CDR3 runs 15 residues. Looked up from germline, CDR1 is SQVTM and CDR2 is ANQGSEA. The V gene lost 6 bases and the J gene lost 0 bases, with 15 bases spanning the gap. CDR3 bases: TGCAGCGTCCCTTCCGACGGAAGCTCCTACAATGAGCAGTTCTTC. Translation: CSVPSDGSSYNEQFF.

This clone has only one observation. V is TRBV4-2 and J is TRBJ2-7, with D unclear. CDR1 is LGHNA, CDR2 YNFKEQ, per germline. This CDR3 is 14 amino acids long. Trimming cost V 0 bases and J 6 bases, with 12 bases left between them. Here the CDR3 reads CASSQEMGSREQYF. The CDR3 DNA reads TGTGCCAGCAGCCAAGAAATGGGTTCGCGCGAGCAGTACTTC.

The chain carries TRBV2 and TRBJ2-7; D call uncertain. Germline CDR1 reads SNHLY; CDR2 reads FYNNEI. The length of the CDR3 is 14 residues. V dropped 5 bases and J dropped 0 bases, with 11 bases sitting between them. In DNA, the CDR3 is TGTGCCAGCAGTTATAGGCAGGACTCCTACGAGCAGTACTTC. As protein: CASSYRQDSYEQYF. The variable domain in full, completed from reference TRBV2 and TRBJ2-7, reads EPEVTQTPSHQVTQMGQEVILRCVPISNHLYFYWYRQILGQKVEFLVSFYNNEISEKSEIFDDQFSVERPDGSNFTLKIRSTKLEDSAMYFCASSYRQDSYEQYFGPGTRLTVT.

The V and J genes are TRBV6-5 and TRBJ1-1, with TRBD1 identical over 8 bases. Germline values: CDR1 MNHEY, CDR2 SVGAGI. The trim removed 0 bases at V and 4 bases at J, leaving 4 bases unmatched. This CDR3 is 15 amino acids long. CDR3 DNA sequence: TGTGCCAGCAGTTACTCGACAGGGGTCTCCACTGAAGCTTTCTTT. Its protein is CASSYSTGVSTEAFF.

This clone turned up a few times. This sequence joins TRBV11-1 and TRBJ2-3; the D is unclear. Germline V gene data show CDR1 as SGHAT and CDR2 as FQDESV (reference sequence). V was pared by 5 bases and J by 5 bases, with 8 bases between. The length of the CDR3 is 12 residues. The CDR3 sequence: CASSQLGDTQYF. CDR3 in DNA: TGTGCCAGCAGCCAGTTGGGAGATACGCAGTATTTT.

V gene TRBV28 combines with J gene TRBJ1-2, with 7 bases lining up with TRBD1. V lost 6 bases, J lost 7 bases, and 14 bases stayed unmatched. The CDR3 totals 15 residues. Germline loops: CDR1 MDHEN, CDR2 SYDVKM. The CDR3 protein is CASRYRGGGDSGYTF. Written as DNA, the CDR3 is TGTGCCAGCAGGTACAGGGGTGGAGGGGATAGTGGCTACACCTTC.

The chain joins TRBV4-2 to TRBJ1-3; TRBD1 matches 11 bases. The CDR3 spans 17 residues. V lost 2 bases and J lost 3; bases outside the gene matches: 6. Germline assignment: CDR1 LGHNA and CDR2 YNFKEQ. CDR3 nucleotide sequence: TGTGCCAGCAGCCAACGGACAGGGGGCGCTGTTGGAAACACCATATATTTT. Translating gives CASSQRTGGAVGNTIYF.

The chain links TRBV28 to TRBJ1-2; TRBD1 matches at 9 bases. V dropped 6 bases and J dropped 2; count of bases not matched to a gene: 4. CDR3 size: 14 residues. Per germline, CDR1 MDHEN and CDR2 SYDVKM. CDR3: CASSTGTGNYGYTF. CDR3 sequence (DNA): TGTGCCAGCAGCACCGGGACAGGGAACTATGGCTACACCTTC.

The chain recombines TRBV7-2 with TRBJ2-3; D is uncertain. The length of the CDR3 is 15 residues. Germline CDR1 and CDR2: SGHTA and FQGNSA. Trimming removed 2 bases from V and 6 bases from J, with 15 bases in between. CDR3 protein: CASSLYLLGKDTQYF. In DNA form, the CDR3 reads TGTGCCAGCAGCTTATATCTCCTAGGCAAGGATACGCAGTATTTT.

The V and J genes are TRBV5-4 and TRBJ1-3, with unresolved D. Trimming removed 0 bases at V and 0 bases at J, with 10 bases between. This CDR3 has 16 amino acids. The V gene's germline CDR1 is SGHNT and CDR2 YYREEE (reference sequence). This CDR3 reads CASSLGRGASGNTIYF. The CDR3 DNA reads TGTGCCAGCAGCTTGGGACGGGGAGCCTCTGGAAACACCATATATTTT.

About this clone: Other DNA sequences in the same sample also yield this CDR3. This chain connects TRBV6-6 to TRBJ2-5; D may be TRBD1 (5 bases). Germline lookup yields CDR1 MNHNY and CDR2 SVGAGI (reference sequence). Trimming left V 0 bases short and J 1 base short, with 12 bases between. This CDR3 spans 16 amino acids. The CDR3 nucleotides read TGTGCCAGCAGTTACTCGTCAGGGTCGGTCCAAGAGACCCAGTACTTC. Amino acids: CASSYSSGSVQETQYF.

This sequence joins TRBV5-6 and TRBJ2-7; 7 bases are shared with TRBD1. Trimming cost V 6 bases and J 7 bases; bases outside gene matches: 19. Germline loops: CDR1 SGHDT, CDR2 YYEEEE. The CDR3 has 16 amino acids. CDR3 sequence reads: CASTYTGAVEMREQYV. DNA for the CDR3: TGTGCCAGCACCTATACAGGGGCCGTCGAAATGAGGGAGCAGTACGTC.

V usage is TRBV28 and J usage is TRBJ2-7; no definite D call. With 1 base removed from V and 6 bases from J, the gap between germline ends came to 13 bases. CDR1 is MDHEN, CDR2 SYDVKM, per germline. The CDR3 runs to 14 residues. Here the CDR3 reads CASSLYSRWGEQYF. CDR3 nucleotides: TGTGCCAGCAGTTTATACTCCCGGTGGGGCGAGCAGTACTTC.

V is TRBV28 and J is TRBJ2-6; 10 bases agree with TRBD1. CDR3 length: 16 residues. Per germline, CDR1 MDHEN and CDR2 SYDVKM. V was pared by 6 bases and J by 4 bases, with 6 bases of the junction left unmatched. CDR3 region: CASRRQGAGGANVLTF. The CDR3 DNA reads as TGTGCCAGCAGAAGACAGGGGGCGGGAGGGGCCAACGTCCTGACTTTC.

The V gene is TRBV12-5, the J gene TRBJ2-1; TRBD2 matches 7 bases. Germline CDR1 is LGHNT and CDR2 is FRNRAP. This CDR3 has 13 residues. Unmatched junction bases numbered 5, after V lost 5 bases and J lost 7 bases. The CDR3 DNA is TGTGCTAGTGGTAGCGGGACTGAGAATGAGCAGTTCTTC. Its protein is CASGSGTENEQFF.

The CDR3 spells CASSLPPFSGANVLTF. The CDR3 DNA is TGTGCCAGCAGCTTGCCCCCTTTCTCTGGGGCCAACGTCCTGACTTTC. This sequence joins TRBV5-4 and TRBJ2-6; D gene uncertain. The germline V gene has CDR1 SGHNT and CDR2 YYREEE (reference sequence). The CDR3 loop spans 16 amino acids. Trimming shortened V by 1 base and J by 0 bases, and 8 bases separated the two germline ends. Combining the CDR3 with reference TRBV5-4 and TRBJ2-6 gives the whole variable domain ETGVTQSPTHLIKTRGQQVTLRCSSQSGHNTVSWYQQALGQGPQFIFQYYREEENGRGNFPPRFSGLQFPNYSSELNVNALELDDSALYLCASSLPPFSGANVLTFGAGSRLTVL.

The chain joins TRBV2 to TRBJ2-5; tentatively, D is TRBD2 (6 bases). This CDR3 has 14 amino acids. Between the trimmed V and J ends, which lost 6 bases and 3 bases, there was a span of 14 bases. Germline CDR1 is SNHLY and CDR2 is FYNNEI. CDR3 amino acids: CASSRRDGEETQYF. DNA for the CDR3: TGTGCCAGCAGCCGGCGGGACGGGGAAGAGACCCAGTACTTC.

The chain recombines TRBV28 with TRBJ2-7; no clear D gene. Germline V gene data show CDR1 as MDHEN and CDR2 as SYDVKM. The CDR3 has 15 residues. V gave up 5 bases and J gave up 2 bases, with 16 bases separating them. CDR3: CASSDMTQTAYEQYV. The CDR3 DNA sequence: TGTGCCAGCAGTGATATGACACAAACGGCCTACGAGCAGTACGTC.

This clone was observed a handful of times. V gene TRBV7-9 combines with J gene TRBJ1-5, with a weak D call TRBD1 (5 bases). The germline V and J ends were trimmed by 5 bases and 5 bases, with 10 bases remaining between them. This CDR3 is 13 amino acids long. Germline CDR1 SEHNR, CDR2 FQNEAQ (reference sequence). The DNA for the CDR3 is TGTGCCAGCAGCCCGGGGGGGGATCAGCCCCAGCATTTT. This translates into CASSPGGDQPQHF.

CDR3 in DNA: TGCGCCAGCAGCTTGAATGGACAAGCGGGGATTTATGAAAAACTGTTTTTT. This translates into CASSLNGQAGIYEKLFF. V and J are TRBV5-1 and TRBJ1-4; possible D gene TRBD1, 5 bases. The CDR3 runs 17 residues. Trimming removed 1 base at V and 6 bases at J, with 19 bases between. Germline V gives CDR1 SGHRS, CDR2 YFSETQ.

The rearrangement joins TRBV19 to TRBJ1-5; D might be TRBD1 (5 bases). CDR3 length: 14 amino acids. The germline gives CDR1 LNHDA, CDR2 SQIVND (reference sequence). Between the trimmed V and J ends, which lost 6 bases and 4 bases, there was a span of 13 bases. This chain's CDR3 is CASSRGGRNQPQHF. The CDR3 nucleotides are TGTGCCAGTAGCCGGGGCGGGAGGAATCAGCCCCAGCATTTT.

The CDR3 bases are TGTGCCAGCAGTCAACCCGGGACAGGGAAGAGGAATCAGCCCCAGCATTTT. Its translation: CASSQPGTGKRNQPQHF. The genes are TRBV28 and TRBJ1-5; 9 nucleotides agree with TRBD1. Trimming at V came to 5 bases and at J to 4 bases, leaving 12 bases not matched to a gene. The CDR3 spans 17 residues. Germline V gives CDR1 MDHEN, CDR2 SYDVKM.

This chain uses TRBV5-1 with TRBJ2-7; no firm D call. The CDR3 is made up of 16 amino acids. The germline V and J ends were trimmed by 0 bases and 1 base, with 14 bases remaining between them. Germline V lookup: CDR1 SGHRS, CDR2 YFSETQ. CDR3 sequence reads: CASSLAAPAPSYEQYF. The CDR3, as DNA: TGCGCCAGCAGCTTGGCAGCACCGGCTCCATCCTACGAGCAGTACTTC.

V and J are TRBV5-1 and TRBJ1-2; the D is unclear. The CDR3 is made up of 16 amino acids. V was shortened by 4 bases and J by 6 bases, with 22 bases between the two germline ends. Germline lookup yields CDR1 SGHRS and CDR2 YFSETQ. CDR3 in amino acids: CASSATPSDGTDGYTF. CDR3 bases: TGCGCCAGCAGCGCCACCCCATCGGACGGTACGGATGGCTACACCTTC. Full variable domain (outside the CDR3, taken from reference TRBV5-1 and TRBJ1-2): KAGVTQTPRYLIKTRGQQVTLSCSPISGHRSVSWYQQTPGQGLQFLFEYFSETQRNKGNFPGRFSGRQFSNSRSEMNVSTLELGDSALYLCASSATPSDGTDGYTFGSGTRLTVV.